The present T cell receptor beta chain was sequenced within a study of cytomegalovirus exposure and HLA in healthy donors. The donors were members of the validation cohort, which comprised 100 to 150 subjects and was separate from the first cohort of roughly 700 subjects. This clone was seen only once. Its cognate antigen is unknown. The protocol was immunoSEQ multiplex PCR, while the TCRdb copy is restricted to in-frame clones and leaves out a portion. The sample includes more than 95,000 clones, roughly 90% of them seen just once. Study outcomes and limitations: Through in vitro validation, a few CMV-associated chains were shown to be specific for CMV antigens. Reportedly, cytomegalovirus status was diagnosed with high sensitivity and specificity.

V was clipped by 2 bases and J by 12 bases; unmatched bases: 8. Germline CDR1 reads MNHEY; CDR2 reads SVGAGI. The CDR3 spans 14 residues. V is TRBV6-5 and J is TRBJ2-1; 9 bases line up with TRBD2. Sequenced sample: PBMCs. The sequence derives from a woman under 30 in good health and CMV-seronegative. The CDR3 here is CASSYGAGGPSQFF. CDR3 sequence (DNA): TGTGCCAGCAGTTACGGCGCGGGAGGGCCTTCGCAGTTCTTC.